What follows are 19 T cell receptor beta chains derived from one specimen sequenced in a study of blood T cells in healthy people across ages. Next came a second PCR, run for roughly 7 to 12 cycles, which used a sample-barcoded 5' primer along with a J-beta primer mix. TCRdb passed the 5' RACE reads through MiXCR, listing each CDR3 protein once. Of about 640,000 distinct CDR3 sequences listed, about 30% are singletons. The sample consisted of blood. Source of these receptors: a woman aged 80 or over in good health.

This clonotype showed up many times. The chain uses TRBV5-1 and TRBJ1-2; TRBD1 agrees at 7 bases. Germline V CDR1 and CDR2: SGHRS, YFSETQ. The length of the CDR3 is 14 residues. V shed 2 bases, J shed 5 bases, and the junction held 6 bases outside the gene matches. The CDR3 DNA follows: TGCGCCAGCAGCTTCCTCCAGGGGGGATATGGCTACACCTTC. Protein product: CASSFLQGGYGYTF.

With regard to this clonotype: A clone one base away is much larger, so this may be a read error. The V call is TRBV2, the J call TRBJ2-3, with D possibly TRBD1 on 5 matching bases. Germline V gives CDR1 SNHLY, CDR2 FYNNEI. This CDR3 is built from 16 residues. Between the trimmed V and J ends, which lost 6 bases and 5 bases, there was a span of 21 bases. DNA for the CDR3: TGTGCCAGCAGGGGGTTGGGCAGTAGCAGGGAAGATACGCAGTATTTT. Amino acids: CASRGLGSSREDTQYF. Variable domain in full (rest from reference TRBV2 and TRBJ2-3): EPEVTQTPSHQVTQMGQEVILRCVPISNHLYFYWYRQILGQKVEFLVSFYNNEISEKSEIFDDQFSVERPDGSNFTLKIRSTKLEDSAMYFCASRGLGSSREDTQYFGPGTRLTVL.

This clonotype was seen many times. This chain connects TRBV12-3 or TRBV12-4 to TRBJ2-3; D perhaps matches TRBD1 (5 bases). The CDR3 is 14 amino acids. V was clipped by 7 bases and J by 5 bases, with 16 bases between them. The CDR3 DNA follows: TGTGCCAGCAAAAAAAGGGCAGGGCGAGATACGCAGTATTTT. Translating gives CASKKRAGRDTQYF.

This clonotype was detected many times. V is TRBV11-1 and J is TRBJ2-5; TRBD2 is a possible D gene (5 bases). V was shortened by 5 bases and J by 3 bases, with 10 bases between the two germline ends. Germline V gene lookup returns CDR1 SGHAT and CDR2 FQDESV (reference sequence). CDR3 length: 13 amino acids. CDR3 sequence (DNA): TGTGCCAGCAGCGGAGGAGACGAAGAGACCCAGTACTTC. It is translated as CASSGGDEETQYF.

This clonotype has ten or more counts. The chain has TRBV24-1 and TRBJ2-1; D not resolved. The V end lost 2 bases, the J end lost 11 bases, and 9 bases lay between the germline ends. This CDR3 comprises 12 residues. Germline V CDR1 and CDR2: KGHDR, SFDVKD. Here the CDR3 DNA reads TGTGCCACCAGTGATTCTAACAGAAAGCAGTTCTTC. Its translation: CATSDSNRKQFF.

DNA for the CDR3: TGTGCCAGTAGTACCGGGACAGGTAATGAGCAGTACTTC. This sequence encodes CASSTGTGNEQYF. The J gene is TRBJ2-5, the V gene TRBV19; 8 bases map to TRBD1. The germline gives CDR1 LNHDA, CDR2 SQIVND (reference sequence). V gave up 4 bases and J gave up 11 bases; unmatched junction bases: 9. The CDR3 totals 13 residues. Variable domain in full (rest from reference TRBV19 and TRBJ2-5): DGGITQSPKYLFRKEGQNVTLSCEQNLNHDAMYWYRQDPGQGLRLIYYSQIVNDFQKGDIAEGYSVSREKKESFPLTVTSAQKNPTAFYLCASSTGTGNEQYFGPGTRLLVL.

CDR3 region: CANSAGVWGNQPQHF. CDR3 bases: TGTGCCAACAGTGCAGGGGTGTGGGGCAATCAGCCCCAGCATTTT. The chain combines TRBV9 with TRBJ1-5; D perhaps matches TRBD1 (6 bases). Trimming removed 9 bases at V and 2 bases at J, with 18 bases between. Germline values: CDR1 SGDLS, CDR2 YYNGEE. The CDR3 is made up of 15 amino acids.

The table lists this clonotype with many counts. The chain uses TRBV13 and TRBJ1-2; unclear D gene. Germline CDR1 and CDR2: PRHDT and FYEKMQ (reference sequence). Trimming pared 1 base from V and 0 bases from J, leaving 9 bases between. The length of the CDR3 is 15 residues. CDR3 sequence (DNA): TGTGCCAGCAGCTTAGTAGGCGGTCCTAACTATGGCTACACCTTC. Its protein product is CASSLVGGPNYGYTF. Complete variable domain (other parts from reference TRBV13 and TRBJ1-2): AAGVIQSPRHLIKEKRETATLKCYPIPRHDTVYWYQQGPGQDPQFLISFYEKMQSDKGSIPDRFSAQQFSDYHSELNMSSLELGDSALYFCASSLVGGPNYGYTFGSGTRLTVV.

In its sample, this clonotype was seen many times. The chain joins TRBV9 to TRBJ2-5; D is perhaps TRBD1 (6 bases). CDR1 is SGDLS, CDR2 YYNGEE, per germline. CDR3 size: 15 residues. The ends were cut back, 0 bases at V and 1 base at J, with 10 bases in the middle. For the CDR3, the DNA is TGTGCCAGCAGCGTAGAGGGACACGGCCAAGAGACCCAGTACTTC. Its translation: CASSVEGHGQETQYF.

The chain has TRBV7-2 and TRBJ2-5; 9 bases are shared with TRBD1. J gave up 5 bases and V 1 base, and 14 bases lay outside the gene matches. CDR1 is SGHTA and CDR2 is FQGNSA in the germline V gene. The CDR3 extends over 18 amino acids. CDR3 protein: CASSLGGSGTGSRETQYF. The CDR3 DNA sequence: TGTGCCAGCAGCTTAGGGGGTTCAGGGACAGGGAGTCGGGAGACCCAGTACTTC.

In its sample, this clonotype was seen many times. V gene TRBV5-1 combines with J gene TRBJ2-7; no clear D. The V end lost 4 bases, the J end lost 0 bases, and 11 bases lay between the germline ends. CDR3 length: 14 amino acids. The germline V gene has CDR1 SGHRS and CDR2 YFSETQ. CDR3 residues: CASSPRGSSYEQYF. The CDR3 region has the DNA TGCGCCAGCAGCCCTCGAGGCAGCTCCTACGAGCAGTACTTC.

The sample holds many counts of this clonotype. This sequence joins TRBV12-3 or TRBV12-4 and TRBJ2-6, with 9 bases identical to TRBD1. The V segment lost 6 bases and the J segment 0 bases; nucleotides outside the gene matches: 3. The CDR3 totals 16 residues. The CDR3 DNA follows: TGTGCCAGCAGGGGACAGGGCCCCTCTGGGGCCAACGTCCTGACTTTC. Translated: CASRGQGPSGANVLTF.

The chain employs TRBV7-2 and TRBJ2-5, with D perhaps TRBD1 or TRBD2 (5 bases each). Germline V lookup: CDR1 SGHTA, CDR2 FQGNSA. The CDR3 totals 15 residues. Trimming took off 6 bases at V and 2 bases at J, with 16 bases between the two ends. The CDR3 bases are TGTGCCAGCAGTTCCGAACCGGGGCGTCAAGAGACCCAGTACTTC. This translates into CASSSEPGRQETQYF.

V and J are TRBV4-2 and TRBJ1-5, with D perhaps TRBD1 (5 bases). CDR3 size: 16 residues. The germline CDR1 and CDR2 sequences are LGHNA and YNFKEQ. The V gene lost 5 bases and the J gene lost 3 bases, with 17 bases spanning the gap. This chain's CDR3 is CASSSRGDGTNQPQHF. In nucleotides, the CDR3 is TGTGCCAGCAGCTCTCGAGGGGACGGGACCAATCAGCCCCAGCATTTT.

This clonotype was detected ten times or more. V gene TRBV12-3 or TRBV12-4 combines with J gene TRBJ2-5; either TRBD1 or TRBD2 may supply D (7 bases each). V lost 5 bases, J lost 1 base, and 17 bases lay in between. CDR3 length: 16 residues. The CDR3 DNA follows: TGTGCCAGCAGTCCCCGATTCAGGGGGGGCCAAGAGACCCAGTACTTC. Its protein is CASSPRFRGGQETQYF.

A single count supports this clonotype. A much larger clone sits a single nucleotide away, making a read error possible. This chain joins TRBV6-5 and TRBJ1-2; D perhaps matches TRBD1 (6 bases). This CDR3 has 15 amino acids. The V gene's germline CDR1 is MNHEY and CDR2 SVGAGI. The V end was cut by 7 bases, the J end by 6 bases, with 21 bases between. In DNA, the CDR3 is TGTGCCAGCACCAAAGCATTGGGACAATGGGATGGCTACACCTTC. This sequence encodes CASTKALGQWDGYTF.

This clonotype was picked up many times. V usage is TRBV7-6 and J usage is TRBJ2-1; 7 positions match TRBD2. Germline values: CDR1 SGHVS, CDR2 FNYEAQ. The J segment lost 3 bases and the V segment lost 4 bases, leaving 3 bases of the junction unmatched. CDR3 length: 14 amino acids. CDR3 coding DNA: TGTGCCAGCAGCTCCCAGCGGGGCTACAATGAGCAGTTCTTC. Its translation is CASSSQRGYNEQFF.

Comment on this clonotype: Given a much more abundant clone one base away, this may be a read error. The rearrangement uses TRBV20-1 and TRBJ1-5; TRBD1 matches 8 bases. This CDR3 is 15 amino acids long. The V segment lost 0 bases and the J segment 4 bases; nucleotides outside the gene matches: 5. Germline-derived CDR1 and CDR2 are DFQATT and SNEGSKA (reference sequence). The CDR3 is CSARDCGQGNQPQHF. Here the CDR3 DNA reads TGCAGTGCTAGAGATTGCGGACAGGGAAATCAGCCCCAGCATTTT.

A few counts support this clonotype. The chain has TRBV19 and TRBJ1-5; D unresolved. The ends were cut back, 3 bases at V and 0 bases at J, with 12 bases in the middle. CDR3 size: 16 residues. CDR1 and CDR2 (germline): LNHDA, SQIVND (reference sequence). The CDR3: CASSMGLAYSNQPQHF. The CDR3 bases are TGTGCCAGTAGTATGGGGTTGGCGTATAGCAATCAGCCCCAGCATTTT. Looking up the rest from reference TRBV19 and TRBJ1-5 gives the full variable domain: DGGITQSPKYLFRKEGQNVTLSCEQNLNHDAMYWYRQDPGQGLRLIYYSQIVNDFQKGDIAEGYSVSREKKESFPLTVTSAQKNPTAFYLCASSMGLAYSNQPQHFGDGTRLSIL.